Below, 15 T cell receptor beta chains from the same sample are listed, as sequenced in a study of blood T cell repertoires in COVID-19. The method was immunoSEQ multiplex PCR; TCRdb's version includes in-frame clones alone and lacks a portion of them. The table lists 280,000 or so clones, about 85% of them singletons. Sequenced material: peripheral blood. The receptors were gathered from a human donor in a cohort sampled during active COVID-19.

The V gene is TRBV7-9, the J gene TRBJ2-5, with D perhaps matching TRBD2 (6 bases). The CDR3 length is 13 residues. V lost 5 bases and J 2 bases, leaving 9 bases between the germline ends. Germline V gene lookup returns CDR1 SEHNR and CDR2 FQNEAQ (reference sequence). The CDR3 loop is CASSGEAQETQYF. The DNA for the CDR3 is TGTGCCAGCAGCGGGGAGGCTCAAGAGACCCAGTACTTC.

The J gene is TRBJ2-7, the V gene TRBV5-5; D is possibly TRBD1 (5 bases). This CDR3 has 14 amino acids. Per germline, CDR1 SGHKS and CDR2 YYEKEE (reference sequence). The V gene lost 0 bases and the J gene lost 2 bases, with 9 bases spanning the gap. CDR3 protein: CASSLDAGTYEQYF. CDR3 DNA sequence: TGTGCCAGCAGCTTGGATGCAGGGACCTACGAGCAGTACTTC.

This CDR3 reads CASSMQAGANVLTF. Written as DNA, the CDR3 is TGTGCCAGTAGTATGCAGGCTGGGGCCAACGTCCTGACTTTC. V usage is TRBV19 and J usage is TRBJ2-6; no definite D call. The germline CDR1 and CDR2 sequences are LNHDA and SQIVND (reference sequence). This CDR3 has 14 amino acids. V was cut by 3 bases and J by 2 bases, with 5 bases left in between.

This chain joins TRBV27 and TRBJ2-6, with TRBD1 matching 9 bases. CDR1 is MNHEY and CDR2 is SMNVEV in the germline V gene (reference sequence). This CDR3 has 18 residues. V trimming: 2 bases; J trimming: 4 bases; junction bases outside the gene matches: 9. CDR3 DNA: TGTGCCAGCAGTTTAAGGTGGACAGGGGTCCGAGGGGCCAACGTCCTGACTTTC. It is translated as CASSLRWTGVRGANVLTF.

This chain uses TRBV21-1 with TRBJ2-7; the DNA was not compared with TRBD1, the D call given in the table. TRBV21-1 is deemed a pseudogene. CDR3 length equals 15 residues. The CDR3 loop is CASSKAPMGAREQYF. CDR3 nucleotides: TGTGCCAGCAGCAAAGCGCCTATGGGGGCTAGAGAGCAGTACTTC.

The chain carries TRBV19 and TRBJ2-2, with 9 bases that match TRBD1. With 5 bases clipped from V and 7 bases from J, the junction kept 5 bases outside the gene matches. Per germline, CDR1 LNHDA and CDR2 SQIVND (reference sequence). This CDR3 spans 14 amino acids. The chain's CDR3 is CASSDRGGFGELFF. CDR3 DNA sequence: TGTGCCAGTAGTGACAGGGGGGGATTCGGGGAGCTGTTTTTT.

This clone was picked up one time. The rearrangement links TRBV19 to TRBJ2-1; D is possibly TRBD2 (5 bases). The V gene's germline CDR1 is LNHDA and CDR2 SQIVND (reference sequence). This CDR3 has 14 amino acids. V was trimmed by 5 bases and J by 2 bases, leaving 10 bases between them. CDR3 sequence: CASSPEEAYNEQFF. DNA of the CDR3: TGTGCCAGTAGTCCGGAGGAGGCCTACAATGAGCAGTTCTTC.

The chain combines TRBV19 with TRBJ1-5; 9 bases are a match to TRBD1. The CDR3 is made up of 15 amino acids. V trimming: 11 bases; J trimming: 2 bases; junction bases outside the gene matches: 10. Germline V gene lookup returns CDR1 LNHDA and CDR2 SQIVND (reference sequence). The CDR3 region is CAGGQGGRRNQPQHF. Written as DNA, the CDR3 is TGTGCCGGGGGACAGGGCGGTAGGCGCAATCAGCCCCAGCATTTT.

The V call is TRBV19, the J call TRBJ2-7; TRBD2 matches at 11 bases. The CDR3 has 17 amino acids. Germline V gene data show CDR1 as LNHDA and CDR2 as SQIVND (reference sequence). Unmatched junction bases numbered 12, after V lost 5 bases and J lost 3 bases. CDR3 sequence: CASSPPLLAGGYYEQYF. CDR3 DNA: TGTGCCAGTAGTCCCCCTCTGCTAGCGGGAGGTTACTACGAGCAGTACTTC.

V usage is TRBV9 and J usage is TRBJ2-2, with D possibly TRBD1 on 5 matching bases. The CDR3 is made up of 16 amino acids. The V and J ends lost 1 base and 6 bases respectively, with 16 bases between them. Germline V CDR1 and CDR2: SGDLS, YYNGEE. DNA for the CDR3: TGTGCCAGCAGCGTATCCGGGCAGGGAAGTCCCGGGGAGCTGTTTTTT. It specifies CASSVSGQGSPGELFF.

This chain connects TRBV11-2 to TRBJ1-1; D is undetermined. The CDR3 sequence is 17 residues long. Trimming removed 2 bases at V and 5 bases at J, with 21 bases between. CDR1 is SGHAT, CDR2 FQNNGV, per germline. DNA for the CDR3: TGTGCCAGCAGCTTATCCGGGATTAGGGCCCGAAGTACTGAAGCTTTCTTT. This gives the protein CASSLSGIRARSTEAFF. The entire variable domain, with the rest obtained from reference TRBV11-2 and TRBJ1-1, is as follows: EAGVAQSPRYKIIEKRQSVAFWCNPISGHATLYWYQQILGQGPKLLIQFQNNGVVDDSQLPKDRFSAERLKGVDSTLKIQPAKLEDSAVYLCASSLSGIRARSTEAFFGQGTRLTVV.

This clone turned up a few times. Other DNA variants within this sample encode the same CDR3. CDR3 nucleotides: TGCGCCAGCAGCACTAGCGGGAGCTCCTACAATGAGCAGTTCTTC. Its translation is CASSTSGSSYNEQFF. The chain recombines TRBV5-1 with TRBJ2-1; TRBD2 agrees at 11 bases. The CDR3 totals 15 residues. Losses at the gene ends were 4 bases for V and 0 bases for J; bases not matched to a gene: 0. CDR1 and CDR2 (germline): SGHRS, YFSETQ.

On this clone: The junction shows a germline mismatch at one end, possibly a read error. The CDR3 loop is CASTGSNNEQFF. The CDR3, as DNA: TGCGCCAGCACAGGCTCCAACAATGAGCAGTTCTTC. J is TRBJ2-1 and V is TRBV10-2; no clear D gene. Germline loops: CDR1 WSHSY, CDR2 SAAADI. The CDR3 runs 12 residues.

The V call is TRBV12-3 or TRBV12-4, the J call TRBJ1-5; no clear D. The V gene lost 6 bases and the J gene lost 0 bases, with 6 bases spanning the gap. The CDR3 extends over 13 amino acids. CDR3 DNA: TGTGCCAGCAGACTATATAGCAATCAGCCCCAGCATTTT. Encoded protein: CASRLYSNQPQHF.

Here the CDR3 reads CASGLNTGELFF. CDR3 nucleotides: TGTGCCAGCGGGCTCAACACCGGGGAGCTGTTTTTT. V is TRBV28 and J is TRBJ2-2; D is unclear. CDR1 and CDR2 (germline): MDHEN, SYDVKM. The CDR3 extends over 12 amino acids. V gave up 8 bases and J gave up 2 bases, with 6 bases separating them.